This TCR beta chain was identified in a study of CD8 T cells in Susac syndrome. To note about this clonotype: What it binds is not known.

It was with random hexamers that 0.5 to 1 ug RNA was reverse transcribed. Each CDR3 protein is one row after TCRdb ran MiXCR on the immunoSEQ multiplex PCR reads. The data show about 190,000 distinct CDR3 sequences, about 94% seen once. Sequencing of TCR beta was performed on blood CD8+ and CD4+ T cells. Matched for age and sex, the controls were healthy donors. Regarding the study as a whole: It was acknowledged by the study that relatively few individuals were included in its TCR sequencing and HLA analysis.

V gave up 1 base and J gave up 8 bases, with 11 bases separating them. The CDR3 length is 12 residues. Germline CDR1 is SQVTM and CDR2 is ANQGSEA. Sequencing was carried out using CD4+ T cells from PBMCs. The chain has TRBV29-1 and TRBJ1-2; D remains unclear. This clonotype originated in a human donor in good health. The CDR3 spells CSVEAGNLGYTF. The CDR3, as DNA: TGCAGCGTTGAAGCCGGTAACCTGGGCTACACCTTC.